The 7 T cell receptor beta chains in this list originate from one sample, sequenced in a study of control samples from healthy donors and cancer patients. TCRdb's table, derived via immunoSEQ multiplex PCR, lists solely in-frame clones and lacks some. The table shows over 50,000 clones, with 80% occurring only once. What was sequenced was blood. The receptors come from a man between 65 and 85 years old in good health.

In its sample, this clone was seen a few times. The chain recombines TRBV6-6 with TRBJ2-2; 8 nucleotides align to TRBD2. The V gene's germline CDR1 is MNHNY and CDR2 SVGAGI (reference sequence). The CDR3 is 16 residues long. V trimming: 0 bases; J trimming: 5 bases; junction bases outside the gene matches: 5. In DNA form, the CDR3 reads TGTGCCAGCAGTTACTCCTTAGCGGGAAGGACCGGGGAGCTGTTTTTT. Translation gives CASSYSLAGRTGELFF.

This sequence joins TRBV11-1 and TRBJ1-2; D unclear. This CDR3 region has 13 residues. The ends were cut back, 5 bases at V and 5 bases at J, with 12 bases in the middle. Germline V gene data show CDR1 as SGHAT and CDR2 as FQDESV (reference sequence). CDR3 protein: CASSRISGYGYTF. The CDR3 DNA is TGTGCCAGCAGCCGAATAAGCGGATATGGCTACACCTTC.

This clone was seen a few times. The rearrangement uses TRBV7-9 and TRBJ2-7; D unresolved. The CDR3 length is 15 residues. V was cut by 1 base and J by 0 bases, with 10 bases left in between. Germline CDR1 reads SEHNR; CDR2 reads FQNEAQ (reference sequence). CDR3 region: CASSLGVVISYEQYF. The CDR3 nucleotides are TGTGCCAGCAGCTTAGGCGTCGTTATCTCCTACGAGCAGTACTTC. The full variable domain, completed using reference TRBV7-9 and TRBJ2-7, is DTGVSQNPRHKITKRGQNVTFRCDPISEHNRLYWYRQTLGQGPEFLTYFQNEAQLEKSRLLSDRFSAERPKGSFSTLEIQRTEQGDSAMYLCASSLGVVISYEQYFGPGTRLTVT.

This clone was detected once. The rearrangement joins TRBV4-1 to TRBJ1-2, with TRBD1 identical over 9 bases. With 3 bases clipped from V and 8 bases from J, the junction kept 4 bases outside the gene matches. Germline CDR1 is MGHRA and CDR2 is YSYEKL. This CDR3 comprises 13 residues. CDR3 in DNA: TGCGCCAGCAGCCAGGTTGACAGGGGGGGCTACACCTTC. It translates to CASSQVDRGGYTF.

The chain recombines TRBV30 with TRBJ2-1; 9 bases are shared with TRBD2. Germline V gene sequence: CDR1 GTSNPN, CDR2 SVGIG (reference sequence). The trim removed 1 base at V and 7 bases at J, leaving 8 bases unmatched. The CDR3 sequence is 15 residues long. The CDR3 DNA reads TGTGCCTGGAGTGCTTTAGCGGGAGTCCGAAATGAGCAGTTCTTC. This gives the protein CAWSALAGVRNEQFF.

V and J are TRBV18 and TRBJ2-1, with D unresolved. With 3 bases removed from V and 3 bases from J, the gap between germline ends came to 9 bases. This CDR3 has 14 amino acids. Germline assignment: CDR1 KGHSH and CDR2 LQKENI. CDR3 DNA sequence: TGTGCCAGCTCACCCCCTTTGGTCTACAATGAGCAGTTCTTC. Protein sequence: CASSPPLVYNEQFF.

CDR3 sequence: CASRAGGPGNTIYF. CDR3 nucleotide sequence: TGTGCCAGCAGGGCTGGGGGTCCTGGAAACACCATATATTTT. The chain joins TRBV5-4 to TRBJ1-3; D may be TRBD1 (5 bases). V lost 5 bases, J lost 2 bases, and 11 bases lay in between. The CDR3 consists of 14 residues. Germline V gene sequence: CDR1 SGHNT, CDR2 YYREEE (reference sequence).